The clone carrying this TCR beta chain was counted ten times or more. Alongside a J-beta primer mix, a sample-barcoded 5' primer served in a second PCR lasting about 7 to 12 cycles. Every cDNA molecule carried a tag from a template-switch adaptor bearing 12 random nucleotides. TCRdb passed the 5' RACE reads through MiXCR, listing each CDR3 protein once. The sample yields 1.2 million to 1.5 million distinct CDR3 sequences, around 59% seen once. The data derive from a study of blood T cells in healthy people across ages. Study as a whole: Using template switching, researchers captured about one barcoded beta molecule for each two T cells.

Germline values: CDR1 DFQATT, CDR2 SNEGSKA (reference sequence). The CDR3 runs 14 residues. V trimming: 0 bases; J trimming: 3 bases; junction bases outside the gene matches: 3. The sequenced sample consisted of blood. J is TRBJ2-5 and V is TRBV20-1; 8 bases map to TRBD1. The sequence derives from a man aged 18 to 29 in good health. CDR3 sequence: CSARDGGQEETQYF. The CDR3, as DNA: TGCAGTGCTAGAGATGGGGGACAGGAAGAGACCCAGTACTTC.